This TCR beta chain was obtained from a study of cytomegalovirus exposure and HLA in healthy donors. The CDR3 has 14 residues. With 4 bases removed from V and 5 bases from J, the gap between germline ends came to 12 bases. Germline-derived CDR1 and CDR2 are ENHRY and SYGVKD. Study-level points and caveats: A link between a missense DCLRE1C variant and TCR beta V- and J-gene trimming emerged from a later analysis. There were under 200 TCR beta chains listed as cytomegalovirus-associated.

On this clone: Its antigen remains unknown.

The PCR contained 60 Vbeta and 13 Jbeta primers. Here immunoSEQ multiplex PCR was the method, and the copy in TCRdb shows in-frame clones only, minus some. This table has more than 85,000 clones, around 76% appearing once. The TCR sequence derives from a man aged 30 to 45 in good health and CMV-seropositive. The sample consisted of PBMCs. This chain joins TRBV10-3 and TRBJ2-4; maybe TRBD1 (5 bases). CDR3 region: CAISAQQGENIQYF. CDR3 sequence (DNA): TGTGCCATCAGTGCCCAGCAAGGGGAAAACATTCAGTACTTC.